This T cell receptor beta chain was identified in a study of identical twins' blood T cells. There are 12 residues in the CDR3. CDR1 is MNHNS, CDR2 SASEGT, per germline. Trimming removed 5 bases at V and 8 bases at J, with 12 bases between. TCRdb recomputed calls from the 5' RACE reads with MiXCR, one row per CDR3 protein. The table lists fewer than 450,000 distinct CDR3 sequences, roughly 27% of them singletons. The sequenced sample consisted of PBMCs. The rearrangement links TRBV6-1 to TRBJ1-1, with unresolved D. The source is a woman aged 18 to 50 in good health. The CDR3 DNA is TGTGCCAGCAGTCCTCAGACCCGAGAAGCTTTCTTT. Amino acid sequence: CASSPQTREAFF.